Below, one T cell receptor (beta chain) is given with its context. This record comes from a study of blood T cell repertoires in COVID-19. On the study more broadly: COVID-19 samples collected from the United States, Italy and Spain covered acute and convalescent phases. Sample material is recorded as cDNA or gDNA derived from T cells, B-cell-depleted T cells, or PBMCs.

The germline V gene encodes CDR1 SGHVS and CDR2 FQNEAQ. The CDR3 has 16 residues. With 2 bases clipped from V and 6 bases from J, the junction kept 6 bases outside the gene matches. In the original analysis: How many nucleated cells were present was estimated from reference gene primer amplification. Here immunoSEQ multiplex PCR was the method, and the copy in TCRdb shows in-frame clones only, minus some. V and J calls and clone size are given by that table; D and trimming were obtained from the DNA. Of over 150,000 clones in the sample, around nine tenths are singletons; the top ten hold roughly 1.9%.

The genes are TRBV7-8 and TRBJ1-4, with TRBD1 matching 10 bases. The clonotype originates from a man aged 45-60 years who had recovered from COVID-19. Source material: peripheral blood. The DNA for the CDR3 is TGTGCCAGCAGCTTAACCGCCGGGACAGGGGATGAAAAACTGTTTTTT. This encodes CASSLTAGTGDEKLFF.